This T cell receptor (beta chain) was obtained from a study of graft-versus-host responses after intestinal transplantation. Study-wide background: Tacrolimus plus steroids were given to all recipients for two to three years, preceded by anti-thymocyte globulin induction. Whole-study findings and limits: Patients with graft-donor T cell macrochimerism had high graft-versus-host to host-versus-graft clonal ratios in allografts.

A remark on this clone: No antigen is known for it.

Germline V gives CDR1 KGHSH, CDR2 LQKENI. Trimming left V 2 bases short and J 0 bases short, with 13 bases between. The CDR3 sequence is 16 residues long. Produced via immunoSEQ multiplex PCR; TCRdb's table is partial and in-frame only. The data contain tens of thousands of clones, around 90% of them singletons. The starting material was unstimulated CD8+ T cells sorted from spleen or lymph node cells, obtained before transplant. This chain uses TRBV18 with TRBJ1-1, with D unclear. The receptor comes from a human donor who was the organ donor for an intestinal transplant. This chain's CDR3 is CASSPMEASMNTEAFF. DNA of the CDR3: TGTGCCAGCTCACCAATGGAGGCGTCCATGAACACTGAAGCTTTCTTT.